The 21 T cell receptor beta chains presented below share a single source sample, sequenced in a study of spatial heterogeneity in lung cancer. Overall study results and limits: One measure, the expanded intratumoral alpha and beta TCR count, tracked tumor mutation counts.

MiXCR was run by TCRdb on the 5' RACE reads, yielding one entry per CDR3 protein. The data hold around 12,000 distinct CDR3 sequences, with over 4.5% observed a single time. The time point: sample taken at primary tumor resection. Antigen specificity for these receptors is unknown. The specimen was lung tumor tissue, collected at surgery. The receptors were gathered from a male donor with early-stage non-small cell lung cancer.

In its sample, this clonotype was seen many times. The V call is TRBV11-2, the J call TRBJ1-1; D is ambiguous. Germline V gene lookup returns CDR1 SGHAT and CDR2 FQNNGV. CDR3 length equals 14 residues. Trimming stripped 3 bases from V and 1 base from J, with 9 bases between. CDR3 loop: CASSLQNWNTEAFF. The CDR3 nucleotides are TGTGCCAGCAGCTTGCAAAACTGGAACACTGAAGCTTTCTTT.

At least ten counts were recorded for this clonotype. This chain connects TRBV9 to TRBJ2-7; D is unclear. V dropped 2 bases and J dropped 0 bases, with 12 bases sitting between them. CDR1 and CDR2 (germline): SGDLS, YYNGEE. The CDR3 is made up of 15 amino acids. Here the CDR3 reads CASSVNPTHSYEQYF. The CDR3 nucleotides read TGTGCCAGCAGCGTCAACCCAACACACTCCTACGAGCAGTACTTC. Based on the CDR3 plus reference TRBV9 and TRBJ2-7, the full variable domain is DSGVTQTPKHLITATGQRVTLRCSPRSGDLSVYWYQQSLDQGLQFLIQYYNGEERAKGNILERFSAQQFPDLHSELNLSSLELGDSALYFCASSVNPTHSYEQYFGPGTRLTVT.

In this sample, this clonotype turned up many times. V gene TRBV7-2 combines with J gene TRBJ2-3; 11 bases line up with TRBD2. The V and J ends lost 1 base and 6 bases, in that order; junction bases with no gene match: 12. The germline V gene encodes CDR1 SGHTA and CDR2 FQGNSA. The CDR3 runs 18 residues. CDR3 nucleotides: TGTGCCAGCAGCTTAGGACCCACACTAGCGGGAGTCTCCGATACGCAGTATTTT. Encoded protein: CASSLGPTLAGVSDTQYF. The complete variable domain, with remaining parts taken from reference TRBV7-2 and TRBJ2-3, reads GAGVSQSPSNKVTEKGKDVELRCDPISGHTALYWYRQSLGQGLEFLIYFQGNSAPDKSGLPSDRFSAERTGGSVSTLTIQRTQQEDSAVYLCASSLGPTLAGVSDTQYFGPGTRLTVL.

This clonotype was detected ten times or more. The CDR3 sequence: CASSLTLLQGRNQPQHF. CDR3 in DNA: TGTGCCAGCAGCCTAACCCTATTACAGGGGAGAAATCAGCCCCAGCATTTT. This chain links TRBV7-2 with TRBJ1-5; 7 bases align to TRBD1. Germline CDR1 and CDR2: SGHTA and FQGNSA. V dropped 5 bases and J dropped 4; count of bases not matched to a gene: 14. The CDR3 runs to 17 residues.

This clonotype was detected many times. This chain connects TRBV18 to TRBJ1-6; maybe TRBD1 (5 bases). Looked up from germline, CDR1 is KGHSH and CDR2 is LQKENI. This CDR3 is built from 15 residues. The ends were cut back, 3 bases at V and 7 bases at J, with 13 bases in the middle. DNA of the CDR3: TGTGCCAGCTCACCGGCTCAGGGTCGGAATTCACCCCTCCACTTT. Translated: CASSPAQGRNSPLHF.

This clonotype occurred many times. The chain has TRBV20-1 and TRBJ2-7; 7 nucleotides match TRBD2. In germline, CDR1 is DFQATT, CDR2 SNEGSKA (reference sequence). The ends lost 3 bases at V and 4 bases at J; junction bases unmatched: 12. This CDR3 comprises 15 residues. CDR3 region: CSARLVAPGRYEQYF. As DNA, the CDR3 is TGCAGTGCTAGGTTGGTGGCCCCCGGGAGGTACGAGCAGTACTTC.

This clonotype has a count of ten or more. V and J are TRBV5-1 and TRBJ1-1; D gene ambiguous. With 5 bases removed from V and 6 bases from J, the gap between germline ends came to 8 bases. This CDR3 is built from 11 residues. Germline CDR1 and CDR2: SGHRS and YFSETQ. The CDR3 region has the DNA TGCGCCAGCAGTTCAGACGCTGAAGCTTTCTTT. Its translation is CASSSDAEAFF. Supplemented by reference TRBV5-1 and TRBJ1-1, the full variable domain reads KAGVTQTPRYLIKTRGQQVTLSCSPISGHRSVSWYQQTPGQGLQFLFEYFSETQRNKGNFPGRFSGRQFSNSRSEMNVSTLELGDSALYLCASSSDAEAFFGQGTRLTVV.

This clonotype was found many times. As DNA, the CDR3 is TGTGCCAGCAGCCCCCGTCCCCCAGAGACCCAGTACTTC. Protein product: CASSPRPPETQYF. The chain is built from TRBV7-2 and TRBJ2-5, with D unresolved. Germline-derived CDR1 and CDR2 are SGHTA and FQGNSA. The CDR3 covers 13 residues. V was pared by 5 bases and J by 4 bases, with 11 bases between.

This clonotype has a count of ten or more. J is TRBJ2-1 and V is TRBV5-8; 9 bases agree with TRBD1. The V and J ends lost 3 bases and 8 bases, in that order; junction bases with no gene match: 9. Germline V gene data show CDR1 as SGHTS and CDR2 as YDEGEE. The CDR3 has 15 residues. The chain's CDR3 is CASSSGTGFWDEQFF. In nucleotides, the CDR3 is TGTGCCAGCAGCTCCGGGACAGGGTTTTGGGATGAGCAGTTCTTC.

This clonotype showed up many times. V is TRBV29-1 and J is TRBJ1-2; 7 bases are shared with TRBD1. The CDR3 consists of 14 residues. Trimming at V came to 0 bases and at J to 5 bases, leaving 6 bases not matched to a gene. Germline V lookup: CDR1 SQVTM, CDR2 ANQGSEA. This CDR3 is CSVEDRDRPYGYTF. The CDR3, as DNA: TGCAGCGTTGAAGACCGGGACAGACCTTATGGCTACACCTTC.

This clonotype came up many times. The chain joins TRBV27 to TRBJ2-1, with D perhaps TRBD2 (6 bases). This CDR3 region has 15 residues. The V gene lost 6 bases and the J gene lost 4 bases, with 16 bases spanning the gap. Germline V gene lookup returns CDR1 MNHEY and CDR2 SMNVEV (reference sequence). The CDR3 DNA reads as TGTGCCAGCAGGAATGGTGCGGGACCTTACAATGAGCAGTTCTTC. This codes for CASRNGAGPYNEQFF.

At least ten counts were recorded for this clonotype. The CDR3 nucleotides are TGCAGTGCAGGGAGACTGCCAGGAGGAAACACCATATATTTT. This gives the protein CSAGRLPGGNTIYF. The chain is built from TRBV20-1 and TRBJ1-3, with D unclear. Between the trimmed V and J ends, which lost 6 bases and 4 bases, there was a span of 16 bases. There are 14 residues in the CDR3. Germline CDR1 and CDR2: DFQATT and SNEGSKA (reference sequence).

This clonotype appeared many times. The V gene is TRBV6-2 or TRBV6-3, the J gene TRBJ1-1; D may be TRBD1 (5 bases). Germline V gives CDR1 MNHEY, CDR2 SVGEGT. V was cut by 4 bases and J by 5 bases, with 20 bases left in between. CDR3 length: 16 amino acids. Here the CDR3 reads CASSWGSIGYGTEAFF. The CDR3 bases are TGTGCCAGCAGTTGGGGCTCAATTGGTTACGGGACTGAAGCTTTCTTT.

At least ten counts were recorded for this clonotype. The rearrangement uses TRBV20-1 and TRBJ2-3; possibly TRBD1 or TRBD2 for D (5 bases each). The V end lost 3 bases, the J end lost 5 bases, and 18 bases lay between the germline ends. This CDR3 region has 15 residues. Germline assignment: CDR1 DFQATT and CDR2 SNEGSKA (reference sequence). The CDR3 DNA follows: TGCAGTGCTAGTTCGTCCCGGGGCTTTGGAGATACGCAGTATTTT. Translating it yields CSASSSRGFGDTQYF.

This clonotype was recorded at least ten times. The DNA of the CDR3 is TGTGCCAGCAGCCCCATGGGACAGGGGTTTTGGAACACCGGGGAGCTGTTTTTT. Amino acids: CASSPMGQGFWNTGELFF. This chain links TRBV7-2 with TRBJ2-2, with 10 bases aligning to TRBD1. The germline gives CDR1 SGHTA, CDR2 FQGNSA. The trim removed 5 bases at V and 1 base at J, leaving 10 bases unmatched. The CDR3 contains 18 residues.

This clonotype was seen ten or more times. V and J are TRBV11-1 and TRBJ1-1, with unresolved D. V was shortened by 7 bases and J by 1 base, with 16 bases between the two germline ends. This CDR3 has 15 residues. The V gene's germline CDR1 is SGHAT and CDR2 FQDESV (reference sequence). The CDR3, as DNA: TGTGCCAGCACCCCTCTCGGAGGTGGGAACACTGAAGCTTTCTTT. Translated: CASTPLGGGNTEAFF.

This clonotype was recorded many times. The chain links TRBV7-4 to TRBJ2-7, with TRBD2 as a possible D gene (5 bases). Per germline, CDR1 SGHVT and CDR2 SQSDAQ. V was trimmed by 5 bases and J by 2 bases, leaving 22 bases between them. This CDR3 comprises 17 residues. This chain's CDR3 is CASSPRLRAEAPYEQYV. DNA for the CDR3: TGTGCCAGCAGCCCCAGATTACGAGCGGAGGCCCCCTACGAGCAGTACGTC.

This clonotype was recorded at least ten times. The chain couples TRBV5-1 to TRBJ2-1; no reliable D call. Trimming took off 3 bases at V and 6 bases at J, with 13 bases between the two ends. This CDR3 region has 14 residues. Looked up from germline, CDR1 is SGHRS and CDR2 is YFSETQ. DNA for the CDR3: TGCGCCAGCAGCTCTAGTGAAATGGGCAATGAGCAGTTCTTC. Its translation: CASSSSEMGNEQFF.

This clonotype was recorded at least ten times. This chain uses TRBV6-5 with TRBJ2-1; the D gene is possibly TRBD2 (7 bases). With 6 bases removed from V and 6 bases from J, the gap between germline ends came to 18 bases. The germline V gene encodes CDR1 MNHEY and CDR2 SVGAGI. The CDR3 sequence is 15 residues long. The CDR3 DNA follows: TGTGCCAGCAGGGAAGAGGGGGGGGGCCGCAATGAGCAGTTCTTC. It encodes CASREEGGGRNEQFF.

This clonotype occurred many times. This chain links TRBV21-1 with TRBJ2-7; the table's TRBD1 call for D was not verified on the DNA. TRBV21-1 is termed a pseudogene. The CDR3 loop spans 16 amino acids. The CDR3 is CASSKGVERPPCEQYV. CDR3 coding DNA: TGTGCCAGCAGCAAAGGGGTTGAGCGGCCCCCGTGCGAGCAGTACGTC.

This clonotype was recorded many times. Germline and junction disagree at one end, which may indicate a read error. The chain couples TRBV7-7 to TRBJ2-2; D is unclear. Germline V gene data show CDR1 as SSHAT and CDR2 as FNYEAQ (reference sequence). This CDR3 has 14 amino acids. The CDR3 DNA sequence: TGTGCTAGCAGCTTATCAACTAACACCGGGGAGCTGTTTTTT. Protein product: CASSLSTNTGELFF.